The clone carrying this T cell receptor beta chain was counted at least ten times. Its antigen is unknown. Each cDNA held unique molecular identifiers, and template switching gave it a universal primer site. TCRdb reprocessed the 5' RACE reads with MiXCR, giving one entry per CDR3 protein. The data contain roughly 710,000 distinct CDR3 sequences, around 5.7% of them singletons. The sample comes from a study of identical twins. From germline, CDR1 is SGHDN and CDR2 FVKESK. This CDR3 has 17 residues. V was cut by 0 bases and J by 5 bases, with 16 bases left in between. Study-wide findings and caveats: Memory repertoires lacked the insertion deficit that abundant cord blood beta clonotypes showed. Out-of-frame alpha sequences shared by twins showed excess low generation probability. Modeled out-of-frame TCR alpha sharing in monozygotic twins fell below observed levels.

The genes are TRBV14 and TRBJ2-2; D might be TRBD1 or TRBD2, each matching 6 bases. The source is a man aged 18 to 30 in good health. The sequencing sample was made of naive T cells sorted from blood. The CDR3 reads CASSQDPGAAQTGELFF. Here the CDR3 DNA reads TGTGCCAGCAGCCAAGATCCGGGGGCGGCACAGACCGGGGAGCTGTTTTTT.